Following are 18 T cell receptor beta chains from one sample sequenced in a study of breast tumors, draining lymph nodes, adjacent tissues. Each CDR3 protein is one row after TCRdb ran MiXCR on the multiplex PCR reads. The table has roughly 49,000 distinct CDR3 sequences, under 45% seen once. The material sequenced was breast tumor tissue. These receptors all stem from a female donor with breast cancer. Some clones in this sample may be carry-over from other donors' samples.

With regard to this clonotype: A much larger clone lies one base from this, so it may be a read error. This sequence joins TRBV5-6 and TRBJ1-2, with 8 positions matching TRBD1. After removal of 10 bases from V and 6 bases from J, the junction contained 14 bases not matched to a gene. The CDR3 spans 14 residues. Germline V CDR1 and CDR2: SGHDT, YYEEEE. This CDR3 reads CAASAGGGRNGYTF. In DNA form, the CDR3 reads TGTGCCGCCTCCGCAGGGGGCGGTCGCAATGGCTACACCTTC.

This clonotype showed up many times. The V and J genes are TRBV6-4 and TRBJ2-3; D possibly corresponds to TRBD1 (6 bases). CDR3 size: 14 residues. The V gene's germline CDR1 is MRHNA and CDR2 SNTAGT. V lost 3 bases to trimming and J lost 1 base, with 8 bases between them. Here the CDR3 reads CASSEQGGTDTQYF. In DNA form, the CDR3 reads TGTGCCAGCAGTGAACAGGGAGGCACAGATACGCAGTATTTT.

The V and J genes are TRBV20-1 and TRBJ2-1; 11 bases are a match to TRBD2. The CDR3 sequence is 14 residues long. J was trimmed by 7 bases and V by 0 bases; bases with no gene match: 2. Looked up from germline, CDR1 is DFQATT and CDR2 is SNEGSKA (reference sequence). CDR3 nucleotide sequence: TGCAGTGCTAGAGAGGGACTAGCGGCTAATGAGCAGTTCTTC. It is translated as CSAREGLAANEQFF.

This clonotype was seen a single time. As the CDR3 is not closed by the conserved phenylalanine or tryptophan, this likely results from a read error. The chain recombines TRBV5-1 with TRBJ2-2, with D perhaps assigned TRBD1 or TRBD2 (5 bases each). This CDR3 spans 19 amino acids. Germline CDR1 SGHRS, CDR2 YFSETQ. V lost 0 bases to trimming and J lost 5 bases, with 23 bases between them. CDR3 loop: CASSLGRQPSRDRTGELFV. CDR3 DNA: TGCGCCAGCAGCTTGGGCCGACAGCCCTCACGGGATCGAACCGGGGAGCTGTTTGTT.

As concerns this clonotype: As the CDR3 is not closed by the conserved phenylalanine or tryptophan, this likely results from a read error. The limits of the CDR3 on the DNA are not certain, so only TCRdb's listed CDR3 is given. This CDR3 is CASSGGTSRGTQVL. This chain joins TRBV10-2 and TRBJ2-5; the listed D gene, TRBD2, was not tested against the DNA. Per germline, CDR1 WSHSY and CDR2 SAAADI. Both ends counted, the CDR3 spans 14 residues.

On this clonotype itself: A read error may be the cause here, since a much bigger clone is one base away. The genes are TRBV6-6 and TRBJ2-3; TRBD2 might be the D (6 bases). Germline CDR1 MNHNY, CDR2 SVGAGI (reference sequence). Trimming shortened V by 5 bases and J by 6 bases, and 24 bases separated the two germline ends. This CDR3 is 17 amino acids long. CDR3 sequence reads: CASSLPAWRDPRDTQYF. DNA of the CDR3: TGTGCCAGCAGTCTTCCCGCCTGGCGGGATCCGAGGGATACGCAGTATTTT.

The chain uses TRBV10-3 and TRBJ2-1, with 8 nucleotides matching TRBD2. The V segment lost 10 bases and the J segment 2 bases; nucleotides outside the gene matches: 10. The CDR3 loop spans 15 amino acids. Germline CDR1 is ENHRY and CDR2 is SYGVKD. The CDR3 spells CASSEAGVTYNEQFF. The CDR3 DNA follows: TGTGCCAGCAGCGAAGCGGGAGTGACCTACAATGAGCAGTTCTTC.

This clonotype ranks as medium-sized (0.01 to 0.1%). The rearrangement uses TRBV5-1 and TRBJ1-6, with 7 bases matching TRBD1. CDR1 is SGHRS and CDR2 is YFSETQ in the germline V gene. CDR3 length: 14 amino acids. V lost 4 bases and J lost 5; bases outside the gene matches: 3. CDR3 sequence (DNA): TGCGCCAGCAGCACGGGGACAGATAATTCACCCCTCCACTTT. This sequence encodes CASSTGTDNSPLHF.

Only a few counts were recorded for this clonotype. The chain combines TRBV12-3 or TRBV12-4 with TRBJ1-1; D uncertain. The CDR3 sequence is 14 residues long. V gave up 0 bases and J gave up 0 bases, with 5 bases separating them. In DNA form, the CDR3 reads TGTGCCAGCAGTTTAGCCCGATTGAACACTGAAGCTTTCTTT. It translates to CASSLARLNTEAFF.

CDR3 sequence (DNA): TGTGCCAGCAGCCTGACTAGCGGGAGGAACAATGAGCAGTATTTT. Encoded protein: CASSLTSGRNNEQYF. The gene calls are TRBV7-2 and TRBJ2-3, with 13 bases aligning to TRBD2. Germline V gives CDR1 SGHTA, CDR2 FQGNSA. The J segment lost 11 bases and the V segment lost 5 bases, leaving 10 bases of the junction unmatched. There are 15 residues in the CDR3.

This clonotype has at least ten counts. V usage is TRBV7-9 and J usage is TRBJ2-7; 7 positions match TRBD1. Germline V lookup: CDR1 SEHNR, CDR2 FQNEAQ (reference sequence). This CDR3 has 14 amino acids. The V and J ends lost 5 bases and 2 bases, in that order; junction bases with no gene match: 6. The CDR3 reads CASSKDREPYEQYF. The CDR3 DNA is TGTGCCAGCAGCAAAGACAGGGAGCCCTACGAGCAGTACTTC.

This clonotype was counted many times. The chain recombines TRBV7-8 with TRBJ2-5, with 7 bases fitting TRBD1. Losses at the gene ends were 3 bases for V and 3 bases for J; bases not matched to a gene: 4. Germline V CDR1 and CDR2: SGHVS, FQNEAQ. This CDR3 spans 14 amino acids. The CDR3 region has the DNA TGTGCCAGCAGCTTTCCCGGGACAGAAGAGACCCAGTACTTC. Translating it yields CASSFPGTEETQYF.

This clonotype has at least ten counts. The chain joins TRBV4-3 to TRBJ2-3; 12 bases line up with TRBD2. Losses at the gene ends were 0 bases for V and 5 bases for J; bases not matched to a gene: 15. CDR1 is LGHNA, CDR2 YSLEER, per germline. The CDR3 has 20 amino acids. CDR3 sequence reads: CASSQEVGLLAGGQVDTQYF. The CDR3 region has the DNA TGCGCCAGCAGCCAAGAGGTTGGATTGCTAGCGGGAGGGCAGGTAGATACGCAGTATTTT.

The J gene is TRBJ2-1, the V gene TRBV28; 7 bases agree with TRBD1. This CDR3 comprises 14 residues. Germline CDR1 MDHEN, CDR2 SYDVKM. The trim removed 6 bases at V and 4 bases at J, leaving 6 bases unmatched. CDR3 amino acids: CASSPGTAYNEQFF. In DNA form, the CDR3 reads TGTGCCAGCAGCCCCGGGACAGCGTACAATGAGCAGTTCTTC.

This clonotype was observed at least ten times. V gene TRBV12-3 or TRBV12-4 combines with J gene TRBJ2-7; tentatively, D is TRBD1 (5 bases). This CDR3 contains 14 residues. V was cut by 6 bases and J by 6 bases, with 18 bases left in between. The CDR3 coding sequence is TGTGCCAGCAGACAAACCGGGCACAGGTCCGAGCAGTACTTC. This sequence encodes CASRQTGHRSEQYF.

This clonotype was observed a handful of times. The gene calls are TRBV3-1 and TRBJ1-1; D call uncertain. The V gene lost 4 bases and the J gene lost 1 base, with 10 bases spanning the gap. CDR1 is LGHDT, CDR2 YNNKEL, per germline (reference sequence). The CDR3 spans 14 residues. CDR3 region: CASSPSNTNTEAFF. The CDR3 DNA sequence: TGTGCCAGCAGCCCTAGTAATACGAACACTGAAGCTTTCTTT.

This clonotype was found many times. The chain joins TRBV6-2 or TRBV6-3 to TRBJ2-7; no clear D. This CDR3 is built from 12 residues. V lost 8 bases and J lost 0, with 8 bases in between. From germline, CDR1 is MNHEY and CDR2 SVGEGT. CDR3 nucleotide sequence: TGTGCCAGCTGTGACGTCTCCTACGAGCAGTACTTC. This gives the protein CASCDVSYEQYF.

V and J are TRBV5-1 and TRBJ1-2; 7 nucleotides align to TRBD1. The V segment lost 4 bases and the J segment 2 bases; nucleotides outside the gene matches: 2. CDR1 SGHRS and CDR2 YFSETQ come from the germline V gene. The CDR3 is made up of 13 amino acids. This chain's CDR3 is CASSKGQNYGYTF. The CDR3 nucleotides read TGCGCCAGCAGCAAGGGACAGAACTATGGCTACACCTTC.